This T cell receptor beta chain was sequenced during a study of CD8+ T cells in alopecia areata. The overall study: Treatment of the treated patients consisted of oral tofacitinib, 5 to 10 mg twice daily.

Turning to this clone: Its matching antigen is unknown.

Trimming took off 6 bases at V and 4 bases at J, with 12 bases between the two ends. The CDR3 is made up of 13 amino acids. In germline, CDR1 is SEHNR, CDR2 FQNEAQ (reference sequence). The study's findings and limits: While patients received tofacitinib, many expanded lesional clones remained present in scalp and blood. A single nonresponder leaves the baseline CD8+ expansion link to response uncertain.

The treatment here: oral pan-JAK inhibitor, 5-10 mg twice daily. Investigators sorted PBMCs to obtain both CD4+ and CD8+ T cells. Sequencing templates came from extracted RNA that was reverse transcribed into cDNA. Sequencing used immunoSEQ multiplex PCR; TCRdb keeps in-frame clones, though not all of them. Among approximately 200,000 clones listed, 60% to 70% were seen once. Sequencing was performed on CD4+ T cells sorted from blood, taken at week 4, from a patient treated with tofacitinib. The TCR comes from a human donor with alopecia areata. This sequence joins TRBV7-9 and TRBJ1-1, with unresolved D. For the CDR3, the DNA is TGTGCCAGCAGGCTCCCAACTACCACTGAAGCTTTCTTT. Protein product: CASRLPTTTEAFF.